This T cell receptor beta chain was identified during a study of PD-1 and CTLA-4 blockade in melanoma. The repertoire was sequenced with immunoSEQ multiplex PCR; TCRdb's copy has only in-frame clones and lacks some. The data contain tens of thousands of clones, 80% to 95% of them singletons. With 6 bases removed from V and 4 bases from J, the gap between germline ends came to 13 bases. The CDR3 runs 13 residues. CDR1 is SNHLY and CDR2 is FYNNEI in the germline V gene. This clone has just one count. The sample in question was CD8+ T cells from peripheral blood, obtained from a patient given anti-PD-1 treatment. This chain connects TRBV2 to TRBJ2-7; D is ambiguous. This TCR derives from a human donor with melanoma. The CDR3 region has the DNA TGTGCCAGCAGGTTGACGACTTGGTACGAGCAGTACTTC. Encoded protein: CASRLTTWYEQYF. The full variable domain, rest sourced from reference TRBV2 and TRBJ2-7, is EPEVTQTPSHQVTQMGQEVILRCVPISNHLYFYWYRQILGQKVEFLVSFYNNEISEKSEIFDDQFSVERPDGSNFTLKIRSTKLEDSAMYFCASRLTTWYEQYFGPGTRLTVT.